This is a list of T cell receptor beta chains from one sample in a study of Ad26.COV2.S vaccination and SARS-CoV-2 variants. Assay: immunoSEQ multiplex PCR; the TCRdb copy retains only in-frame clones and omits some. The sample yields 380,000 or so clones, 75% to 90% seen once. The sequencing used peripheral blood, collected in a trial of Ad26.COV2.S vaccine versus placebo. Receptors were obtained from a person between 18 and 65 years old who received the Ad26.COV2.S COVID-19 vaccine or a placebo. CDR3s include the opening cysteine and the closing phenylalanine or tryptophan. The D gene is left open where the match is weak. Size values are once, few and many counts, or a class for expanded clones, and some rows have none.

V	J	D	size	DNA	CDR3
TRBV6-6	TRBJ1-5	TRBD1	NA	TGTGCCAGCAATCCGGGACAGGCCAATCAGCCCCAGCATTTT	CASNPGQANQPQHF
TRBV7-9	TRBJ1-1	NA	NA	TGTGCCAGCAGCTTAGCGGGGGGCGAGGTTGAAGCTTTCTTT	CASSLAGGEVEAFF
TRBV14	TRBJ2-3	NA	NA	TGTGCCAGCAGCCAAGATGCAAGGGGGTTCTCCACAGATACGCAGTATTTT	CASSQDARGFSTDTQYF
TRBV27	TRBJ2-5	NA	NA	TGTGCCAGCAGTTTATCGTTCGCTAGCGTGGGGACCCAAGAGACCCAGTACTTC	CASSLSFASVGTQETQYF
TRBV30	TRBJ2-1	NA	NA	TGTGCCTGGGGTAACTGGTTTAGCTCCTACAATGAGCAGTTCTTC	CAWGNWFSSYNEQFF
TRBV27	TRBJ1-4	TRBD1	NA	TGTGCCAGCAGTTTCCTGCGACAGGGCAGTAATGAAAAACTGTTTTTT	CASSFLRQGSNEKLFF
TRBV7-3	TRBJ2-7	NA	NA	TGTGCCAGCAGCTTAACGGACAGCCACGAGCAGTACTTC	CASSLTDSHEQYF
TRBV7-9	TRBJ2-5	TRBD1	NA	TGTGCCAGCAGCTTAGCGCCGGGACAGGGTCAAGAGACCCAGTACTTC	CASSLAPGQGQETQYF
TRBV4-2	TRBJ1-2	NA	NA	TGTGCCAGCAGCCACCCCGTAGCCAGTGGCTACACCTTC	CASSHPVASGYTF
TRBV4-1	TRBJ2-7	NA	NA	TGCGCCAGCAGCCAAGATATAAGTTTGGTAGTTCGAAGGTACGAGCAGTACTTC	CASSQDISLVVRRYEQYF
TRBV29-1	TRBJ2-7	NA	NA	TGCAGCGTTGGTGGCAGCTACGAGCAGTACTTC	CSVGGSYEQYF
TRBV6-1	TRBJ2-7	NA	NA	TGTGCCAGCAGTGAACGTGGAACAGGGGAGGACTACGAGCAGTACTTC	CASSERGTGEDYEQYF
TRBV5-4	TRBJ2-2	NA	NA	TGTGCCAGCAGCTTGGAACTCGGGGAGCTGTTTTTT	CASSLELGELFF
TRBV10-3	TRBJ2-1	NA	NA	TGTGCCATCCTCAGTGAGGGGGGTTTTGAAGAGCAGTTCTTC	CAILSEGGFEEQFF
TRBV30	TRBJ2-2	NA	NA	TGTGCCTGGAGGGGTACACGACACACCGGGGAGCTGTTTTTT	CAWRGTRHTGELFF
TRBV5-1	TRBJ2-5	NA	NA	TGCGCCAGCAGCTTGGCCACAGGGTTAGAGACCCAGTACTTC	CASSLATGLETQYF
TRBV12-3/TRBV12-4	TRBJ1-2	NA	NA	TGTGCCAGCAGGGCATCCGGGGCGTATGGCTACACCTTC	CASRASGAYGYTF
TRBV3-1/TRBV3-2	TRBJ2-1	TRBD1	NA	TGTGCCAGCAGCGGAGACAGGGTCCTACATGAGCAGTTCTTC	CASSGDRVLHEQFF
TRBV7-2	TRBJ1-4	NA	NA	TGTGCCAGCAGCTTGGTAGGATCTGAAAACCTGTTTTTT	CASSLVGSENLFF
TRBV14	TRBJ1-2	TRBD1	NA	TGTGCCAGCAGCCAAGCCCAGGGGGCGTATGGCTACACCTTC	CASSQAQGAYGYTF
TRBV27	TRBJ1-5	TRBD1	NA	TGTGCCAGCAGTTCCCTCCCCCCGACAGGGAACAATCAGCCCCAGCATTTT	CASSSLPPTGNNQPQHF
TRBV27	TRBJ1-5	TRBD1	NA	TGTGCCAGCAGGTTCAGGGGGCGGAGCAATCAGCCCCAGCATTTT	CASRFRGRSNQPQHF
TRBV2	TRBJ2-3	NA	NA	TGTGCCAGCAGTGAGATCGAAGATACGCAGTATTTT	CASSEIEDTQYF
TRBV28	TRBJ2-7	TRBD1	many	TGTGCCAGCAGTTTCCCGACAGGGTCCCACGAGCAGTACTTC	CASSFPTGSHEQYF
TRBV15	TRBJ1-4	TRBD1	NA	TGTGCCACCGGACGCAACGACAGGGTCGCAACTAATGAAAAACTGTTTTTT	CATGRNDRVATNEKLFF
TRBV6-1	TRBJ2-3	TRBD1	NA	TGTGCCAGCAGTGAAGCGCAGGGGGGCACAGATACGCAGTATTTT	CASSEAQGGTDTQYF
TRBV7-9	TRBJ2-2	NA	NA	TGTGCCAGCAGCCTGAACACCGGGGAGCTGTTTTTT	CASSLNTGELFF
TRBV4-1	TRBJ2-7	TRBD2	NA	TGCGCCAGCAGCCAAGGAGCCCTAGCGGGAGGGTACGAGCAGTACTTC	CASSQGALAGGYEQYF
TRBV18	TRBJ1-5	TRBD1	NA	TGTGCCAGCTCACCGGGGACAGGGGACGCTTATCAGCCCCAGCATTTT	CASSPGTGDAYQPQHF
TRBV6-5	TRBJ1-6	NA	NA	TGTGCCAGCTCCGGGTTGGGAAATAATTCACCCCTCCACTTT	CASSGLGNNSPLHF
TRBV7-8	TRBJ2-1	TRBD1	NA	TGTGCCAGCAGCAGGGACAGAAACTCCTACAATGAGCAGTTCTTC	CASSRDRNSYNEQFF
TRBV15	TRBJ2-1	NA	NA	TGTGCCACCAGCGGGAGAGTCTCCTACAATGAGCAGTTCTTC	CATSGRVSYNEQFF
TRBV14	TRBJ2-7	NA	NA	TGTGCCAGCAGCCAAGAAAACAGGGCCAACGAGCAGTACTTC	CASSQENRANEQYF
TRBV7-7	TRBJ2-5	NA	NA	TGTGCCAGCAGCCAGGGGGGGGCACGGGTCCAAGAGACCCAGTACTTC	CASSQGGARVQETQYF
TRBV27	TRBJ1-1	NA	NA	TGTGCCAGCAGCCGAGGCAGTGCATGGGGTGACACTGAAGCTTTCTTT	CASSRGSAWGDTEAFF
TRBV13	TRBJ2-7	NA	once	TGTGCCAGCAGCCCTTACCGTAACTACGAGCAGTACTTC	CASSPYRNYEQYF
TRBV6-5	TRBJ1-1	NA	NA	TGTGCCAGCAGCTTTAACAGTGTTGAGTCTGAAGCTTTCTTT	CASSFNSVESEAFF
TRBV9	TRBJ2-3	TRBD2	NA	TGTGCCAGCAGCGTAGGCCTAGCGGGAGGCACAGGCACAGATACGCAGTATTTT	CASSVGLAGGTGTDTQYF
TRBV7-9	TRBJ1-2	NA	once	TGTGCCAGCAGCTCCGGGACCAACTATGGCTACACCTTC	CASSSGTNYGYTF
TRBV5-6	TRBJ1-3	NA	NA	TGTGCCAGCAGCTTGGTACTAGGAAACACCATATATTTT	CASSLVLGNTIYF
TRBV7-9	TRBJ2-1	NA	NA	TGTGCCAGCAGCTACAGAGATTACAATGAGCAGTTCTTC	CASSYRDYNEQFF
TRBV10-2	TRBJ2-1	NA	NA	TGCGCCAGCAGTGAGATACTCTCCTACAATGAGCAGTTCTTC	CASSEILSYNEQFF
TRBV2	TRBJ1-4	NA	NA	TGTGCCAGTCTGGGGGGGGACCTTAATGAAAAACTGTTTTTT	CASLGGDLNEKLFF
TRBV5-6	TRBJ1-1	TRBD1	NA	TGTGCCAGCAGCTTGAACAGGGGACGGACTGAAGCTTTCTTT	CASSLNRGRTEAFF
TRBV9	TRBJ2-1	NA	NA	TGTGCCAGCAGCGTAGATGGGAGCTACAATGAGCAGTTCTTC	CASSVDGSYNEQFF
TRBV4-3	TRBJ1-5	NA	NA	TGCGCCAGCAGCCAAGGAGAGGGGGAGCCCCAGCATTTT	CASSQGEGEPQHF
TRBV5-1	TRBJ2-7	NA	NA	TGCGCCAGCAGCTTGGTCGTCACGGGGGCAGGCGAGCAGTACTTC	CASSLVVTGAGEQYF
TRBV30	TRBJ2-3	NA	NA	TGTGCCTGGAGTGTAAGAGGTCAGACTAGCACAGATACGCAGTATTTT	CAWSVRGQTSTDTQYF
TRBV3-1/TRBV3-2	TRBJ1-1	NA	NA	TGTGCCAGCAGCCAAGATAGTTCGGGAAGGGGAGCTTTCTTT	CASSQDSSGRGAFF
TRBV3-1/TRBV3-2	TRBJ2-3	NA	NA	TGTGCCAGCAGCCAGGGAGTCGGCACAGATACGCAGTATTTT	CASSQGVGTDTQYF
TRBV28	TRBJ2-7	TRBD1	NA	TGTGCCAGCAGGAAGACAGGGGGCGCCCACTACGAGCAGTACTTC	CASRKTGGAHYEQYF
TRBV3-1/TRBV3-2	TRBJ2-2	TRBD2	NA	TGTGCCAGCAGGCATCTTGGACTAGCGGGAGCCACCGGGGAGCTGTTTTTT	CASRHLGLAGATGELFF
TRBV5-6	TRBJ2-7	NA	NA	TGTGCCAGCAGCCTGAGGGGTCAGGGTGCCGGGACACTTTACGAGCAGTACTTC	CASSLRGQGAGTLYEQYF
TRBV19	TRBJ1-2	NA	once	TGTGCCAGTAGTCCACATCAAGTCGGCGGCTACACCTTC	CASSPHQVGGYTF
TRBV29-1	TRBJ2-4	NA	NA	TGCAGCGCAGGAGGACAGAAAAACATTCAGTACTTC	CSAGGQKNIQYF
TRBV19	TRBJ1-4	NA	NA	TGTGCCAGTAAGGCCCGGGGGGACTCTGGGGAACTGTTTTTT	CASKARGDSGELFF